This is a list of T cell receptor beta chains from one sample in a study of OX40 agonist ivuxolimab in advanced cancers. Only in-frame clones appear in the TCRdb table, and some are missing; sequencing was by immunoSEQ multiplex PCR. This table holds about 84,000 clones, roughly 82% found once. The sample here was CD4+ or CD8+ T cells sorted from blood, taken in a trial of the OX40 agonist ivuxolimab. The source of these receptors is an adult with an advanced solid tumor such as melanoma, head and neck, liver or kidney cancer. The CDR3 runs from the conserved cysteine through the conserved F or W. D genes are given only for firm matches. For some rows the clone size is stated as once, few or many, or as a class when expanded; others skip it.

D: NA
V: TRBV2
J: TRBJ2-5
size: NA
DNA: TGTGCCAGCAGTGCCAGGGCTATACAAGAGACCCAGTACTTC
CDR3: CASSARAIQETQYF

D: TRBD2
V: TRBV5-6
J: TRBJ2-7
size: few
DNA: TGTGCCAGCAGCTCCAGCGGGGGGGCCGGTCGGGTCTACTACGAGCAGTACTTC
CDR3: CASSSSGGAGRVYYEQYF

D: NA
V: TRBV11-2
J: TRBJ1-2
size: NA
DNA: TGTGCCAGCAGCTTAAATGATTATGGCTACACCTTC
CDR3: CASSLNDYGYTF

D: NA
V: TRBV9
J: TRBJ1-2
size: NA
DNA: TGTGCCAGCAGCGCTGACATCTATGGCTACACCTTC
CDR3: CASSADIYGYTF

D: NA
V: TRBV28
J: TRBJ2-7
size: NA
DNA: TGTGCCAGCAGTTTCGGGCGACTGAGCTCCTACGAGCAGTACTTC
CDR3: CASSFGRLSSYEQYF

D: NA
V: TRBV19
J: TRBJ2-5
size: NA
DNA: TGTGCCAGTAGTATAGGACAGCCACGGGAGACCCAGTACTTC
CDR3: CASSIGQPRETQYF

D: TRBD1
V: TRBV6-5
J: TRBJ1-2
size: NA
DNA: TGTGCCAGCAGTAGATCGACAGGGGGCGCAGGCTACACCTTC
CDR3: CASSRSTGGAGYTF

D: TRBD1
V: TRBV19
J: TRBJ2-1
size: NA
DNA: TGTGCCGCAGCCGCCAGGGGGCCTAACAATGAGCAGTTCTTC
CDR3: CAAAARGPNNEQFF

D: TRBD1
V: TRBV11-2
J: TRBJ1-6
size: NA
DNA: TGTGCCAGCAGCCGGGGACAGTCCGCCCCACCCCTCCACTTT
CDR3: CASSRGQSAPPLHF

D: TRBD1
V: TRBV6-5
J: TRBJ1-5
size: once
DNA: TGTGCCAGCAGTCCTACAGGGGATAGCAATCAGCCCCAGCATTTT
CDR3: CASSPTGDSNQPQHF

D: TRBD2
V: TRBV13
J: TRBJ2-7
size: NA
DNA: TGTGCCAGCAGCTATACCCCGGGACTAGCGGTACCCTACGAGCAGTACTTC
CDR3: CASSYTPGLAVPYEQYF

D: NA
V: TRBV7-2
J: TRBJ1-4
size: NA
DNA: TGTGCCAGCAGGCCCGTAGGGACTAATGAAAAACTGTTTTTT
CDR3: CASRPVGTNEKLFF

D: NA
V: TRBV5-4
J: TRBJ1-1
size: once
DNA: TGTGCCAGCAGCTTACCAGGACAGCTTGACACTGAAGCTTTCTTT
CDR3: CASSLPGQLDTEAFF

D: NA
V: TRBV9
J: TRBJ1-6
size: NA
DNA: TGTGCCAGCAGCGTAGGTGGGCGGCCCAATTCACCCCTCCACTTT
CDR3: CASSVGGRPNSPLHF

D: NA
V: TRBV27
J: TRBJ1-2
size: NA
DNA: TGTGCCAGCAGTTTGAAAGGGGCAGGAGGCTACACCTTC
CDR3: CASSLKGAGGYTF

D: NA
V: TRBV2
J: TRBJ1-6
size: NA
DNA: TGTGCCAGCAGTCTCCAGGGGAGCTCCTATAATTCACCCCTCCACTTT
CDR3: CASSLQGSSYNSPLHF

D: NA
V: TRBV7-7
J: TRBJ2-5
size: NA
DNA: TGTGCCAGCAGCCCTACGGGGGGCGGGGAGACCCAGTACTTC
CDR3: CASSPTGGGETQYF

D: NA
V: TRBV6-5
J: TRBJ1-6
size: NA
DNA: TGTGCCAGCAGCCGGCAGGGTTTCTATAATTCACCCCTCCACTTT
CDR3: CASSRQGFYNSPLHF

D: NA
V: TRBV7-2
J: TRBJ2-3
size: NA
DNA: TGTGCCAGCAGCTTCCGAGGGTCCGCAGATACGCAGTATTTT
CDR3: CASSFRGSADTQYF

D: TRBD1
V: TRBV5-1
J: TRBJ2-5
size: once
DNA: TGCGCCAGCAGCTCCCAAGGACAGGGGTTTGAGACCCAGTACTTC
CDR3: CASSSQGQGFETQYF

D: NA
V: TRBV5-5
J: TRBJ2-2
size: NA
DNA: TGTGCCAGCAGCTTGGGGCGGTTAAACACCGGGGAGCTGTTTTTT
CDR3: CASSLGRLNTGELFF

D: NA
V: TRBV7-2
J: TRBJ2-1
size: NA
DNA: TGTGCTGAGGGGGGTTCAAGCTCCTACAATGAGCAGTTCTTC
CDR3: CAEGGSSSYNEQFF

D: NA
V: TRBV7-8
J: TRBJ1-4
size: NA
DNA: TGTGCCAGCAGCCCTGCGCTTAATGAAAAACTGTTTTTT
CDR3: CASSPALNEKLFF

D: NA
V: TRBV6-5
J: TRBJ1-6
size: NA
DNA: TGTGCCAGCAGTGAAGTGGCGGGGGATTCACCCCTCCACTTT
CDR3: CASSEVAGDSPLHF

D: NA
V: TRBV6-5
J: TRBJ1-5
size: NA
DNA: TGTGCCAGCAGCCGCAGACAGGCGGACAATCAGCCCCAGCATTTT
CDR3: CASSRRQADNQPQHF

D: NA
V: TRBV30
J: TRBJ2-2
size: NA
DNA: TGTGCTAAAGGAAAAGGATCAGGCGACACCGGGGAGCTGTTTTTT
CDR3: CAKGKGSGDTGELFF

D: NA
V: TRBV6-1
J: TRBJ1-1
size: NA
DNA: TGTGCCAGCAGTTTCAATATTATTGAAGCTTTCTTT
CDR3: CASSFNIIEAFF

D: TRBD2
V: TRBV7-3
J: TRBJ2-3
size: NA
DNA: TGTGCCAGCAGCTTAACGCCTTTAGGACTAGCGGGGGGAAGCACAGATACGCAGTATTTT
CDR3: CASSLTPLGLAGGSTDTQYF

D: NA
V: TRBV28
J: TRBJ1-2
size: NA
DNA: TGTGCCAGCAGTTCCCCTGGACAGATATCCTACACCTTC
CDR3: CASSSPGQISYTF

D: NA
V: TRBV7-8
J: TRBJ2-7
size: NA
DNA: TGTGCCAGCAGCTCTCCGGGCTCCTACGAGCAGTACTTC
CDR3: CASSSPGSYEQYF

D: TRBD1
V: TRBV11-1
J: TRBJ1-6
size: NA
DNA: TGTGCCAGCAGGCAAACTGCGAGCAGGGGGAATTCACCCCTCCACTTT
CDR3: CASRQTASRGNSPLHF

D: NA
V: TRBV7-3
J: TRBJ2-2
size: NA
DNA: TGTGCCAGCAGCTTACATCCGGGGGAGCTGTTTTTT
CDR3: CASSLHPGELFF

D: TRBD1
V: TRBV7-9
J: TRBJ2-5
size: NA
DNA: TGTGCCAGCAGCACCGGACAGGTCCAAGAGACCCAGTACTTC
CDR3: CASSTGQVQETQYF

D: TRBD2
V: TRBV4-2
J: TRBJ2-5
size: NA
DNA: TGTGCCGGCAGCCAAGGCCGCTCCGTCGCGGGGGAAAAGACCCAGTACTTC
CDR3: CAGSQGRSVAGEKTQYF

D: TRBD1
V: TRBV6-5
J: TRBJ1-1
size: NA
DNA: TGTGCCAGCAGCTCAGGGGGCTACGAAGCTTTCTTT
CDR3: CASSSGGYEAFF

D: NA
V: TRBV7-2
J: TRBJ2-5
size: NA
DNA: TGTGCCAGCAGCTTACAGGTCGGGGAGACCCAGTACTTC
CDR3: CASSLQVGETQYF

D: NA
V: TRBV4-3
J: TRBJ1-6
size: NA
DNA: TGCGCCAGCAGCCAAGACGGCGCCTTAGGAAATTCACCCCTCCACTTT
CDR3: CASSQDGALGNSPLHF

D: NA
V: TRBV7-9
J: TRBJ2-5
size: NA
DNA: TGTGCCAGCAGCTTGGACGGGGCCCCCCAAGAGACCCAGTACTTC
CDR3: CASSLDGAPQETQYF

D: TRBD2
V: TRBV18
J: TRBJ2-3
size: NA
DNA: TGTGCCAGCTCACCCCTGACTAGCGGAACCACAGATACGCAGTATTTT
CDR3: CASSPLTSGTTDTQYF

D: NA
V: TRBV30
J: TRBJ1-6
size: NA
DNA: TGTGCCTGGAAGGAGGCAGCGGCCCCTAATTCACCCCTCCACTTT
CDR3: CAWKEAAAPNSPLHF

D: NA
V: TRBV30
J: TRBJ1-1
size: few
DNA: TGTGCCTGGAGTCGGCGAGCAGGTACCACTGAAGCTTTCTTT
CDR3: CAWSRRAGTTEAFF

D: NA
V: TRBV11-2
J: TRBJ2-2
size: NA
DNA: TGTGCCAGCAGTACAGCTCAGTACACCGGGGAGCTGTTTTTT
CDR3: CASSTAQYTGELFF

D: NA
V: TRBV21-1
J: TRBJ1-4
size: few
DNA: TGTGCCAGCAGCAAAGGGGACAGGGGCGAAAAACTGTTTTTT
CDR3: CASSKGDRGEKLFF

D: TRBD1
V: TRBV7-2
J: TRBJ1-1
size: NA
DNA: TGCGCCAGCAGCCCCCAGGGGACAGGGGCCTGGAACACTGGAGCTTTCTTT
CDR3: CASSPQGTGAWNTGAFF

D: NA
V: TRBV10-3
J: TRBJ2-7
size: once
DNA: TGTGCCATCAGTGACAAGGAGGGGATCTCCTACGAGCAGTACTTC
CDR3: CAISDKEGISYEQYF

D: TRBD1
V: TRBV5-1
J: TRBJ2-2
size: NA
DNA: TGCGCCAGCAGCCCATGGGACAGCTACACCGGGGAGCTGTTTTTT
CDR3: CASSPWDSYTGELFF

D: TRBD2
V: TRBV7-3
J: TRBJ2-2
size: NA
DNA: TGTGCCAGCAGCCTCATCTCCGGGACTAGCGGGACCGGGGAGCTGTTTTTT
CDR3: CASSLISGTSGTGELFF

D: NA
V: TRBV9
J: TRBJ2-2
size: many
DNA: TGTGCCAGCAGCGGGCGTACGGTCCAAGGGGAGCTGTTTTTT
CDR3: CASSGRTVQGELFF

D: NA
V: TRBV28
J: TRBJ1-5
size: NA
DNA: TGTGCCAGCATTACGACAGGATGGAATAGCAATCAGCCCCAGCATTTT
CDR3: CASITTGWNSNQPQHF